This TCR beta chain was recovered during a study of T cell repertoires and HLA-DP antigens. Untouched CD4+ T cells were bead-isolated at approximately 98% purity. As concerns this clone: Antigen: not known.

V was shortened by 5 bases and J by 1 base, with 9 bases between the two germline ends. The length of the CDR3 is 14 residues. The germline V gene encodes CDR1 LNHNV and CDR2 YYDKDF (reference sequence). Data came from immunoSEQ multiplex PCR; TCRdb stores just in-frame clones and leaves some out. The data show around 100,000 clones, with almost 95% seen just once and about 0.27% held by the top ten. V gene TRBV15 combines with J gene TRBJ2-4, with D perhaps matching TRBD2 (6 bases). This TCR derives from a woman aged 18 to 35 in good health and CMV-seronegative. Sequences were obtained from CD4+ T cells from PBMCs. The CDR3 coding sequence is TGTGCCACCAGCCCCCGGGGGGCCAAAAACATTCAGTACTTC. The encoded protein is CATSPRGAKNIQYF. Based on the CDR3 plus reference TRBV15 and TRBJ2-4, the full variable domain is DAMVIQNPRYQVTQFGKPVTLSCSQTLNHNVMYWYQQKSSQAPKLLFHYYDKDFNNEADTPDNFQSRRPNTSFCFLDIRSPGLGDTAMYLCATSPRGAKNIQYFGAGTRLSVL.